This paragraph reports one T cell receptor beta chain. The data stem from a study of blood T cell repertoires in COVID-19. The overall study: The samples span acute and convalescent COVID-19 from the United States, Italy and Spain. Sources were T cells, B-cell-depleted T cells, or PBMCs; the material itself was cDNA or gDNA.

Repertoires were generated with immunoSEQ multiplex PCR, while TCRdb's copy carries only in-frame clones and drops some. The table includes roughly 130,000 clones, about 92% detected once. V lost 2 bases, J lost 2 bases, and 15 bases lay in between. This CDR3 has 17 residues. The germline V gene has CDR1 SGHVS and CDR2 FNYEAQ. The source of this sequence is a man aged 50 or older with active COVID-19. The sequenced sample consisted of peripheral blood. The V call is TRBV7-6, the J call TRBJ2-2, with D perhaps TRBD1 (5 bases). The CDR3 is CASSLRVGQANTGELFF. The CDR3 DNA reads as TGTGCCAGCAGCTTAAGGGTCGGACAAGCAAACACCGGGGAGCTGTTTTTT.